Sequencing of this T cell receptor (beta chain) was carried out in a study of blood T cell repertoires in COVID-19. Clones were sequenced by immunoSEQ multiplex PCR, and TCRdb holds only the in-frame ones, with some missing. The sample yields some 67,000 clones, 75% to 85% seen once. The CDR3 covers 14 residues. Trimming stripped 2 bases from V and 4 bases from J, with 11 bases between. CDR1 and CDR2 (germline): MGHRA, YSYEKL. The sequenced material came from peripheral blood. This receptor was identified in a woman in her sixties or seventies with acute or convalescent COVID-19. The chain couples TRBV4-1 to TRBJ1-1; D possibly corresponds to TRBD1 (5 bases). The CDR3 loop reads CASSQQGIGTEAFF. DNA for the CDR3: TGCGCCAGCAGCCAACAGGGCATCGGCACTGAAGCTTTCTTT.